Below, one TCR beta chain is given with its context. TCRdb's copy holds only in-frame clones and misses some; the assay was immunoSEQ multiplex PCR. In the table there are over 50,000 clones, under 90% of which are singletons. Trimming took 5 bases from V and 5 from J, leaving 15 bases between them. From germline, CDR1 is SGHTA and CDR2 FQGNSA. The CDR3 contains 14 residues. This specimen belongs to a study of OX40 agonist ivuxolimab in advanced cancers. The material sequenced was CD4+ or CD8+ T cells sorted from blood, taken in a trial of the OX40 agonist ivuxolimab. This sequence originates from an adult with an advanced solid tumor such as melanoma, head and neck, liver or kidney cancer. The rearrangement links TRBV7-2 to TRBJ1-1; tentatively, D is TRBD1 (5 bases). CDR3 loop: CASSLQGADTEAFF. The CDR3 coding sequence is TGTGCCAGCAGCCTTCAGGGCGCAGATACTGAAGCTTTCTTT.